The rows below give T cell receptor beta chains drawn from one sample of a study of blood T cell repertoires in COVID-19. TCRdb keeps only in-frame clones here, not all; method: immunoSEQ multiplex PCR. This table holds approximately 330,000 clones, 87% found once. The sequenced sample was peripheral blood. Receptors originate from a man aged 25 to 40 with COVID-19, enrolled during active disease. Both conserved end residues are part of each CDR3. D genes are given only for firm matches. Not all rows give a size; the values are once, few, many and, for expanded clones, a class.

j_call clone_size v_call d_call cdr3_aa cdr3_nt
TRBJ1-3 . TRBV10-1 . CASSEFDSPFSGNTIYF TGCGCCAGCAGTGAGTTTGACAGTCCTTTCTCTGGAAACACCATATATTTT
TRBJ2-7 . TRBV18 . CASSPGVVVEQYF TGTGCCAGCTCACCAGGAGTCGTGGTCGAGCAGTACTTC
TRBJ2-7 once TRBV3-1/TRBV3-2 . CASSQVCVLSPYEQYF TGTGCCAGCAGCCAAGTCTGTGTCCTATCCCCCTACGAGCAGTACTTC
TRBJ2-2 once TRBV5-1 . CASSSTGATGELFF TGCGCCAGCAGCAGTACGGGAGCCACCGGGGAGCTGTTTTTT
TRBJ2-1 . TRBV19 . CATAQGSYNEQFF TGTGCCACAGCACAGGGATCCTACAATGAGCAGTTCTTC
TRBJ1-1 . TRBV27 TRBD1 CASSPNWDSPTEAFF TGTGCCAGCAGTCCAAATTGGGACAGCCCCACTGAAGCTTTCTTT
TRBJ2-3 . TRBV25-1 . CASSDFTRGDTQYF TGTGCCAGCAGTGATTTCACCAGAGGAGATACGCAGTATTTT
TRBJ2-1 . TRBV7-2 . CASRYGQVEQFF TGTGCCAGCAGATATGGACAAGTAGAGCAGTTCTTC
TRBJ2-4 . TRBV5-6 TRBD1 CASSLQRGLGSVKGRIQYF TGTGCCAGCAGCTTGCAAAGGGGGCTCGGGTCGGTGAAGGGGCGGATTCAGTACTTC
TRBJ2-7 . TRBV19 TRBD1 CASSYRGPYEQYF TGTGCCAGTAGCTACAGGGGCCCCTACGAGCAGTACTTC
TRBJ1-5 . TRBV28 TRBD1 CASSTRTGLYSNQPQHF TGTGCCAGCAGTACACGGACAGGGTTATATAGCAATCAGCCCCAGCATTTT
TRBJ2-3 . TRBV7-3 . CASSLVQRPDTQYF TGTGCCAGCAGCCTCGTCCAGCGCCCAGATACGCAGTATTTT
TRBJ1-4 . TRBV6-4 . CASSEPQGTPLF TGTGCCAGCAGTGAGCCCCAGGGGACACCCCTTTTT
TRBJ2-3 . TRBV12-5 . CASGGLAPDTQYF TGTGCTAGTGGTGGGCTAGCGCCAGATACGCAGTATTTT
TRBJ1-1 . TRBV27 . CASYAGRHGRIMNTEAFF TGTGCCAGCTACGCCGGTCGACATGGCCGAATCATGAACACTGAAGCTTTCTTT
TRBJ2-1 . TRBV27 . CASSLMGTSRCADEQFF TGTGCCAGCAGTTTAATGGGTACTAGCAGATGCGCAGATGAGCAGTTCTTC